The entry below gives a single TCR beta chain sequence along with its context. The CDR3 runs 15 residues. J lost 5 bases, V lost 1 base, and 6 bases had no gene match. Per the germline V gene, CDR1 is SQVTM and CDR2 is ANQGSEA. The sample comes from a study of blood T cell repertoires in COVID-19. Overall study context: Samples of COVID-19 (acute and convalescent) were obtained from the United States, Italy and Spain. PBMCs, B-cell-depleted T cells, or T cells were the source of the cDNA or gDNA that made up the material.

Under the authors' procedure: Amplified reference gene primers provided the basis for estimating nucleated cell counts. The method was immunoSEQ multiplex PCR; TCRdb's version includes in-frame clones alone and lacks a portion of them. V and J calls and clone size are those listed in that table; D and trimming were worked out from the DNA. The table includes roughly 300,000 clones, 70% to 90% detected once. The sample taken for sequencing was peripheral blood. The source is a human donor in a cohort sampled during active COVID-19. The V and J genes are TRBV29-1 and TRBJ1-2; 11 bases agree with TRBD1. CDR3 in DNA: TGCAGCGTTGAAGCCGGGACAGGGGGTTGGTATGGCTACACCTTC. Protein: CSVEAGTGGWYGYTF.